This T cell receptor (beta chain) was obtained from a study of neoadjuvant anti-PD-1 for oral cavity cancer. The time point here: after neoadjuvant nivolumab, at surgical resection. Repertoires were generated with immunoSEQ multiplex PCR, while TCRdb's copy carries only in-frame clones and drops some. The table lists roughly 15,000 clones, about four fifths of them singletons. This CDR3 is 16 amino acids long. In germline, CDR1 is SNHLY, CDR2 FYNNEI. As for this clone: At one of its ends the junction is not consistent with the germline gene, which may arise from a read error.

The receptor's source is a person between 35 and 79 years old with oral cavity squamous cell carcinoma. The specimen was PBMCs, collected after nivolumab (anti-PD-1) treatment. This sequence joins TRBV2 and TRBJ2-7; 15 bases align to TRBD2. Here the CDR3 reads CASREGTSGGFYEQYF. In DNA, the CDR3 is TGTGCCAGCAGAGAAGGGACTAGCGGGGGGTTCTACGAGCAGTACTTC.